This is a list of T cell receptor beta chains from one sample in a study of Graves' ophthalmopathy and Graves' hyperthyroidism. TCRdb re-analysed the multiplex PCR reads in MiXCR, keeping a single row per CDR3 protein. Of more than 300,000 distinct CDR3 sequences listed, approximately 15% are singletons. Input material: peripheral blood. The receptors here all came from a woman between 18 and 29 years old with stable Graves' hyperthyroidism. Each CDR3 is given with its conserved first and last residue. The order of the fields is CDR3 protein, CDR3 DNA, V gene, D gene, clone size, J gene. The D gene is left open where the match is weak. Not all rows give a size; the values are once, few, many and, for expanded clones, a class.

CDR3: CASKDRFYGYTF
DNA: TGTGCCAGCAAGGACAGATTCTATGGCTACACCTTC
V: TRBV6-1
D: -
size: once
J: TRBJ1-2

CDR3: CASSLEVADYGYTF
DNA: TGTGCCAGCAGTTTAGAGGTTGCCGACTATGGCTACACCTTC
V: TRBV12-3/TRBV12-4
D: -
size: many
J: TRBJ1-2

CDR3: CASSVAGGASQPQHF
DNA: TGTGCCAGCAGCGTAGCCGGGGGTGCGAGCCAGCCCCAGCATTTT
V: TRBV9
D: -
size: few
J: TRBJ1-5

CDR3: CASSLDRGQEANYGYTF
DNA: TGTGCCAGCAGCTTAGATCGTGGACAAGAAGCTAACTATGGCTACACCTTC
V: TRBV11-2
D: -
size: -
J: TRBJ1-2

CDR3: CATSRDRGQGSYEQYF
DNA: TGTGCCACCAGCAGAGATAGGGGACAGGGGTCCTACGAGCAGTACTTC
V: TRBV15
D: TRBD1
size: many
J: TRBJ2-7

CDR3: CASRAGALRYEQYF
DNA: TGTGCCAGCAGGGCGGGGGCCTTGCGCTACGAGCAGTACTTC
V: TRBV6-2/TRBV6-3
D: -
size: many
J: TRBJ2-7

CDR3: CASSLRQAPNTEAFF
DNA: TGTGCCAGCAGTCTAAGACAGGCCCCGAACACTGAAGCTTTCTTT
V: TRBV2
D: -
size: many
J: TRBJ1-1

CDR3: CASSFNWDTEAFF
DNA: TGTGCCAGCAGCTTCAATTGGGACACTGAAGCTTTCTTT
V: TRBV11-2
D: -
size: many
J: TRBJ1-1

CDR3: CASGFRRRTEAGELFF
DNA: TGTGCTAGTGGTTTTCGGCGCAGGACAGAGGCCGGGGAGCTGTTTTTT
V: TRBV12-5
D: -
size: many
J: TRBJ2-2

CDR3: CAGTPGRGGSGNTIYF
DNA: TGTGCCGGCACACCGGGCAGGGGTGGCTCTGGAAACACCATATATTTT
V: TRBV6-1
D: -
size: -
J: TRBJ1-3

CDR3: CASSTSGHEQYF
DNA: TGTGCCAGTAGTACGTCAGGTCACGAGCAGTACTTC
V: TRBV19
D: -
size: few
J: TRBJ2-7

CDR3: CASTLTRRNTGELFF
DNA: TGTGCCAGCACCCTAACGCGTAGGAACACCGGGGAGCTGTTTTTT
V: TRBV7-2
D: -
size: many
J: TRBJ2-2

CDR3: CSVNTGGSSAYGYTF
DNA: TGCAGCGTAAACACAGGGGGGTCTTCGGCCTATGGCTACACCTTC
V: TRBV29-1
D: TRBD1
size: many
J: TRBJ1-2

CDR3: CATSRRREGSYEQYF
DNA: TGTGCCACCAGCAGGAGGAGGGAGGGTTCCTACGAGCAGTACTTC
V: TRBV15
D: TRBD2
size: many
J: TRBJ2-7

CDR3: CATRALGQGTSYTF
DNA: TGTGCCACCAGAGCGCTCGGACAGGGGACCAGCTACACCTTC
V: TRBV15
D: TRBD1
size: many
J: TRBJ1-2

CDR3: CSAVGRVPEAFF
DNA: TGCAGTGCGGTGGGGCGGGTACCTGAAGCTTTCTTT
V: TRBV20-1
D: -
size: few
J: TRBJ1-1

CDR3: CASTHSLRLQRQGDYGYTF
DNA: TGTGCCAGCACCCACTCGCTCCGTCTTCAAAGACAGGGGGACTATGGCTACACCTTC
V: TRBV6-5
D: TRBD1
size: many
J: TRBJ1-2

CDR3: CASSIGGSYTEAFF
DNA: TGTGCCAGTAGTATAGGGGGTTCCTACACTGAAGCTTTCTTT
V: TRBV19
D: -
size: few
J: TRBJ1-1

CDR3: CASSVGQRETQYF
DNA: TGTGCCAGCAGTGTCGGACAGAGAGAGACCCAGTACTTC
V: TRBV2
D: -
size: many
J: TRBJ2-5

CDR3: CASTQHTGELFF
DNA: TGTGCCAGCACCCAGCACACCGGGGAGCTGTTTTTT
V: TRBV6-1
D: -
size: many
J: TRBJ2-2

CDR3: CATSRVGDGTEAFF
DNA: TGTGCCACCAGCAGAGTGGGGGATGGCACTGAAGCTTTCTTT
V: TRBV15
D: -
size: many
J: TRBJ1-1

CDR3: CASSGLALIDTDTQYF
DNA: TGTGCCAGCAGTGGACTAGCCCTTATAGACACAGATACGCAGTATTTT
V: TRBV6-4
D: TRBD2
size: -
J: TRBJ2-3

CDR3: CASRTGELNYGYTF
DNA: TGTGCCAGCAGGACAGGAGAACTTAACTATGGCTACACCTTC
V: TRBV2
D: -
size: many
J: TRBJ1-2

CDR3: CASSVDRVYGQPQHF
DNA: TGTGCCAGCAGCGTCGACAGGGTATATGGTCAGCCCCAGCATTTT
V: TRBV6-1
D: TRBD1
size: many
J: TRBJ1-5

CDR3: CASSLSRVSCCYTF
DNA: TGTGCCAGCAGCCTATCCAGGGTAAGCTGTTGCTACACCTTC
V: TRBV16
D: -
size: once
J: TRBJ1-2

CDR3: CSAQGAGTGELFF
DNA: TGCAGTGCTCAGGGGGCAGGCACCGGGGAGCTGTTTTTT
V: TRBV20-1
D: TRBD1
size: many
J: TRBJ2-2

CDR3: CASKLGDSPLHF
DNA: TGTGCCAGCAAGTTGGGTGATTCACCCCTCCACTTT
V: TRBV5-6
D: -
size: few
J: TRBJ1-6

CDR3: CASSQVTGTAFYEQYF
DNA: TGCGCCAGCAGCCAAGTAACCGGGACAGCTTTTTACGAGCAGTACTTC
V: TRBV4-1
D: TRBD1
size: few
J: TRBJ2-7

CDR3: CASSYLWEKLFF
DNA: TGTGCCAGCAGTTATCTTTGGGAAAAACTGTTTTTT
V: TRBV6-5
D: -
size: many
J: TRBJ1-4

CDR3: CASSAGGQGGNYGYTF
DNA: TGTGCCAGCAGCGCGGGTGGGCAGGGGGGAAACTATGGCTACACCTTC
V: TRBV9
D: TRBD1
size: -
J: TRBJ1-2

CDR3: CASSLGRGSGESNTGELFF
DNA: TGTGCCAGCAGTTTGGGCAGGGGCTCGGGTGAATCGAACACCGGGGAGCTGTTTTTT
V: TRBV12-3/TRBV12-4
D: -
size: many
J: TRBJ2-2

CDR3: CASRLRRKTTEAFF
DNA: TGTGCCAGCCGGCTGAGGAGAAAGACCACTGAAGCTTTCTTT
V: TRBV28
D: -
size: -
J: TRBJ1-1

CDR3: CASSKRTDYGYTF
DNA: TGTGCCAGCAGCAAGCGGACGGATTATGGCTACACCTTC
V: TRBV2
D: -
size: many
J: TRBJ1-2

CDR3: CASSLGPGGNTGELFF
DNA: TGTGCCAGCAGCTTAGGGCCGGGGGGAAACACCGGGGAGCTGTTTTTT
V: TRBV7-2
D: TRBD2
size: many
J: TRBJ2-2

CDR3: CASSPSDRVGYGYTF
DNA: TGTGCCAGCAGCCCTAGCGACAGGGTAGGCTATGGCTACACCTTC
V: TRBV28
D: TRBD1
size: many
J: TRBJ1-2

CDR3: CATRRGQGVPTYGYIF
DNA: TGTGCCACCCGAAGAGGACAGGGGGTTCCTACTTATGGCTACATCTTC
V: TRBV12-3/TRBV12-4
D: TRBD1
size: many
J: TRBJ1-2

CDR3: CASSYPGNSGNTIYF
DNA: TGTGCCAGCAGTTACCCCGGCAACTCTGGAAACACCATATATTTT
V: TRBV6-5
D: -
size: many
J: TRBJ1-3

CDR3: CASSTRGAGGRSYNSPLHF
DNA: TGTGCCAGCAGCACCAGAGGGGCCGGAGGGAGATCCTATAATTCACCCCTCCACTTT
V: TRBV11-2
D: -
size: many
J: TRBJ1-6

CDR3: CASSERPGGGYTF
DNA: TGTGCCAGCAGTGAAAGACCTGGCGGGGGCTACACCTTC
V: TRBV6-1
D: -
size: many
J: TRBJ1-2

CDR3: CASTMGGVQPQHF
DNA: TGTGCCAGTACCATGGGAGGGGTACAGCCCCAGCATTTT
V: TRBV19
D: -
size: -
J: TRBJ1-5

CDR3: CTSSENGRGVDYGYTF
DNA: TGTACCAGCAGTGAAAATGGGAGGGGGGTGGACTATGGCTACACCTTC
V: TRBV6-1
D: -
size: many
J: TRBJ1-2

CDR3: CASSVDDGRRQETQYF
DNA: TGTGCCAGCAGCGTGGACGATGGCAGGAGACAAGAGACCCAGTACTTC
V: TRBV9
D: -
size: many
J: TRBJ2-5

CDR3: CASSERRAISYNSPLHF
DNA: TGTGCCAGCAGTGAACGGCGGGCGATCTCCTATAATTCACCCCTCCACTTT
V: TRBV2
D: -
size: many
J: TRBJ1-6

CDR3: CASSLEDRAYEQYF
DNA: TGTGCCAGCAGCCTCGAGGACAGGGCCTACGAGCAGTACTTC
V: TRBV7-8
D: TRBD1
size: many
J: TRBJ2-7

CDR3: CASSVRTGGAYGYTF
DNA: TGTGCCAGCAGTGTACGGACAGGGGGAGCCTATGGCTACACCTTC
V: TRBV6-1
D: TRBD1
size: many
J: TRBJ1-2

CDR3: CASSSPIGLANTGELFF
DNA: TGTGCCAGCAGCTCGCCCATTGGGCTCGCGAACACCGGGGAGCTGTTTTTT
V: TRBV27
D: -
size: -
J: TRBJ2-2

CDR3: CASSSGTGGIFYGYTF
DNA: TGTGCCAGCAGTTCCGGGACAGGGGGCATTTTTTATGGCTACACCTTC
V: TRBV12-3/TRBV12-4
D: TRBD1
size: many
J: TRBJ1-2

CDR3: CASSYLIGVETQYF
DNA: TGTGCCAGCAGTTACCTGATAGGGGTGGAGACCCAGTACTTC
V: TRBV6-5
D: -
size: many
J: TRBJ2-5

CDR3: CATAGGNTGELFF
DNA: TGTGCCACGGCGGGAGGGAACACCGGGGAGCTGTTTTTT
V: TRBV6-1
D: TRBD2
size: many
J: TRBJ2-2

CDR3: CASSLRGGQSYGYTF
DNA: TGTGCCAGCAGCTTAAGGGGGGGACAGAGCTATGGCTACACCTTC
V: TRBV7-2
D: TRBD1
size: many
J: TRBJ1-2

CDR3: CASSIFSPRSLPRGGFGQPQHF
DNA: TGTGCCAGTAGTATCTTCAGTCCCCGCTCTCTCCCCAGGGGAGGATTCGGTCAGCCCCAGCATTTT
V: TRBV19
D: -
size: -
J: TRBJ1-5

CDR3: CASSFSASGVYEQYF
DNA: TGTGCCAGCAGTTTTAGCGCTAGCGGGGTATACGAGCAGTACTTC
V: TRBV27
D: TRBD2
size: -
J: TRBJ2-7

CDR3: CASSLQEGPPNSPLHF
DNA: TGTGCCAGCAGCTTACAGGAGGGGCCGCCTAATTCACCCCTCCACTTT
V: TRBV7-2
D: -
size: many
J: TRBJ1-6

CDR3: CASSYSLGISPLHF
DNA: TGTGCCAGCAGTTACTCTTTGGGGATTTCACCCCTCCACTTT
V: TRBV6-5
D: -
size: -
J: TRBJ1-6

CDR3: CASSLGGGGIEAFF
DNA: TGTGCCAGCAGCTTAGGAGGGGGAGGGATTGAAGCTTTCTTT
V: TRBV7-9
D: -
size: few
J: TRBJ1-1

CDR3: CSARDARIGSYEQYF
DNA: TGCAGTGCTAGAGATGCCAGGATTGGCTCCTACGAGCAGTACTTC
V: TRBV20-1
D: -
size: -
J: TRBJ2-7

CDR3: CASRQRTGTSGYGYTF
DNA: TGTGCCAGCAGACAGAGGACAGGGACCAGTGGCTATGGCTACACCTTC
V: TRBV11-2
D: TRBD1
size: many
J: TRBJ1-2

CDR3: CASSLQVYTEAFF
DNA: TGTGCCAGTAGCCTACAGGTTTACACTGAAGCTTTCTTT
V: TRBV19
D: -
size: many
J: TRBJ1-1

CDR3: CAGGQTNTEAFF
DNA: TGTGCCGGAGGACAAACGAACACTGAAGCTTTCTTT
V: TRBV7-9
D: -
size: many
J: TRBJ1-1

CDR3: CASSLTRYDTEAFF
DNA: TGCGCCAGCAGCTTGACGCGATACGACACTGAAGCTTTCTTT
V: TRBV5-1
D: -
size: many
J: TRBJ1-1